This T cell receptor beta chain stems from a study of control samples from healthy donors and cancer patients. This CDR3 is 14 amino acids long. V was trimmed by 0 bases and J by 5 bases, leaving 11 bases between them. The germline V gene encodes CDR1 SGHDT and CDR2 YYEEEE. Clones were sequenced by immunoSEQ multiplex PCR, and TCRdb holds only the in-frame ones, with some missing. Counted here are roughly 170,000 clones, 93% occurring once; the ten biggest clones make up over 3.5%. A single count supports this clone. This receptor was identified in a woman aged 55-69 years in good health. The chain is built from TRBV5-6 and TRBJ1-2; D not resolved. The sequenced sample was blood. As DNA, the CDR3 is TGTGCCAGCAGCTTGGGTAGAGTCTCTTATGGCTACACCTTC. As protein: CASSLGRVSYGYTF.